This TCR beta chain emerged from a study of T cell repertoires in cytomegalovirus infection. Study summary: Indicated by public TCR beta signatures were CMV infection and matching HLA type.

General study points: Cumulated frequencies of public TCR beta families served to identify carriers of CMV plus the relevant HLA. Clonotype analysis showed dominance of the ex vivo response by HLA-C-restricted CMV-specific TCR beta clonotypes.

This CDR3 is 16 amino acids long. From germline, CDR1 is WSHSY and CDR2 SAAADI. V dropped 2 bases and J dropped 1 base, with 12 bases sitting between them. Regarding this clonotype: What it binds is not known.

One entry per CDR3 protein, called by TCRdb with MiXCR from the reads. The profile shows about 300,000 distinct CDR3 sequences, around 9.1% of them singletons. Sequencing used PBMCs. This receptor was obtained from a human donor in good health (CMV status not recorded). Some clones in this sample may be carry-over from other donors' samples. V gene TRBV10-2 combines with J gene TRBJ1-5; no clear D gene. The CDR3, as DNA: TGCGCCAGCAGTGAGAGAGCTGGGAGGAGCAATCAGCCCCAGCATTTT. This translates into CASSERAGRSNQPQHF.